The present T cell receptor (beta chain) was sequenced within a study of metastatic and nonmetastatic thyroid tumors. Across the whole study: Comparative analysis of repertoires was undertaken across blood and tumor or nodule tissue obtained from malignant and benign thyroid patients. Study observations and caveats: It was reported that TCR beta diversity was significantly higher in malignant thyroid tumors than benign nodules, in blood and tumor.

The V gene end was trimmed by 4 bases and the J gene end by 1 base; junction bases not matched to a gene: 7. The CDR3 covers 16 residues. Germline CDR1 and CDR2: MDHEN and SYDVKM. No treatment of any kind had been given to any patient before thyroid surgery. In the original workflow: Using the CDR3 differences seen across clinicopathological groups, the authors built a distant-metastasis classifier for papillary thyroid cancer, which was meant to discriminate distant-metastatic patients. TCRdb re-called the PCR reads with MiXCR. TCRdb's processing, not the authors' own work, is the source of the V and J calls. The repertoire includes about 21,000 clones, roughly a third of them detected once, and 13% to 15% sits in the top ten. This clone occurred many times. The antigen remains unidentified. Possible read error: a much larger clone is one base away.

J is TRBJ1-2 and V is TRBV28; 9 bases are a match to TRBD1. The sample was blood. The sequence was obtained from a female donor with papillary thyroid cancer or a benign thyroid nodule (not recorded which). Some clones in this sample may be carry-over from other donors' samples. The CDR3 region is CASSSTTGGGNYGYTF. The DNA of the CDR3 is TGTGCCAGCAGTTCGACGACAGGGGGTGGTAACTATGGCTACACCTTC.